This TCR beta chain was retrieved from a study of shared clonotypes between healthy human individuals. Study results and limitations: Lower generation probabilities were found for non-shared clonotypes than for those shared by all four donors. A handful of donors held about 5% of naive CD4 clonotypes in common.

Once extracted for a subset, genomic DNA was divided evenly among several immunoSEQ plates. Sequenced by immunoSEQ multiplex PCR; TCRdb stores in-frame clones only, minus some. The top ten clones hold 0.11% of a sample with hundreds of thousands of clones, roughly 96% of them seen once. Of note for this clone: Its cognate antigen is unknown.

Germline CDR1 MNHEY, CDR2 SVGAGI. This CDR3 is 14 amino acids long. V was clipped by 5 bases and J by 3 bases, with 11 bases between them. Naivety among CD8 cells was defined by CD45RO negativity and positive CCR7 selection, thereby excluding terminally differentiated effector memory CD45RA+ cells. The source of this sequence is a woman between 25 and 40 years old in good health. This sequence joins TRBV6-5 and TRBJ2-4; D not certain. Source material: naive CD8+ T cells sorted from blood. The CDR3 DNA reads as TGTGCCAGCAGTCCAAGCAGTTTCAAAAACATTCAGTACTTC. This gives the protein CASSPSSFKNIQYF.